This TCR beta chain was identified in a study of cytomegalovirus exposure and HLA in healthy donors. Across the study: Unique TCRs numbering around 80 million, obtained from HLA-typed donors, made up an early data release. Whole-study results and caveats: Several top significant clusters appeared, in a later analysis, to be linked to common viral pathogens. Most CMV-associated TCR beta chains appeared HLA-restricted in a later analysis.

About this clone: What it recognizes is unknown.

This CDR3 is built from 18 residues. Germline CDR1 and CDR2: SGHNT and YYREEE (reference sequence). V dropped 3 bases and J dropped 0; count of bases not matched to a gene: 9. In the PCR, 60 Vbeta and 13 Jbeta primers were used. Repertoires were generated with immunoSEQ multiplex PCR, while TCRdb's copy carries only in-frame clones and drops some. The table records about 170,000 clones, around 77% of them present only once. Healthy bone marrow donors made up the cohort. The chain couples TRBV5-4 to TRBJ2-3; 11 bases match TRBD2. The TCR sequence derives from a woman in her 30s in good health and CMV-seropositive. The source material was PBMCs. In DNA form, the CDR3 reads TGTGCCAGCAGCTCGAGACTAGCGGGGAGCTCTAGCACAGATACGCAGTATTTT. Protein product: CASSSRLAGSSSTDTQYF.